The clone carrying this T cell receptor beta chain was picked up one time. This CDR3 has 17 residues. CDR1 and CDR2 (germline): MNHEY, SMNVEV (reference sequence). V lost 6 bases and J lost 4, with 23 bases in between. These data come from a study of blood T cell repertoires in COVID-19. The protocol was immunoSEQ multiplex PCR, while the TCRdb copy is restricted to in-frame clones and leaves out a portion. This table has roughly 140,000 clones, roughly 87% appearing once. V and J are TRBV27 and TRBJ2-3; tentatively, D is TRBD2 (7 bases). Material for sequencing was peripheral blood. The receptor was isolated from a woman in her sixties with active or convalescent COVID-19. Here the CDR3 DNA reads TGTGCCAGCAGACGTAGAGGGGGGGCAAGTTGGTCAGATACGCAGTATTTT. Its protein product is CASRRRGGASWSDTQYF.